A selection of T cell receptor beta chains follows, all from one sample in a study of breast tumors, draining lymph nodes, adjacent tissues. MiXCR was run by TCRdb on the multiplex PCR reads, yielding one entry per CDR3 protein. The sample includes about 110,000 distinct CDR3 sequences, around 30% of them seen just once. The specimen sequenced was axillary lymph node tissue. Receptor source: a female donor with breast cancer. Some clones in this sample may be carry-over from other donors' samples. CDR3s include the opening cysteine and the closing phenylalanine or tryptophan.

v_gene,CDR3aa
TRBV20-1,CSASWFRGGSSSYNEQFF
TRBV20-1,CSARRTGDTEAFF
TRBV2,CASSDFVGRGQSGYTF
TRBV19,CASSIIGSLNTEAFF
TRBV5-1,CASRSGTDSGNTIYF
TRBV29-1,CSVEGYTF
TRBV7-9,CASRDSLNTEAFF
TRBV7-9,CASSLFWTGPNTPADTQYF
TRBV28,CASISGGRGNQPQHF
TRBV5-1,CASSLGQGGETQYF
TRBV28,CASSLRGIYGYTF
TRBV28,CASRVGTQIYEQYF
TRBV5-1,CASRGAALKDTQYF
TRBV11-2,CASSLDLSAGGQETQYF
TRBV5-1,CASSPGTADHPQHF
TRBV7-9,CASSFPSKSSTDTQYF
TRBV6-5,CASSPPSGRGSSTEAFF
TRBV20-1,CSARDPAHEQFF
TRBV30,CAWSAVGHEQYF
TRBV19,CASSIYRFGTDTQYF
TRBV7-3,CASSPGGANEQFF
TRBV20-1,CSAGRDRVNSPLHF
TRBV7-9,CASSSHRGRTEAFF
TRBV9,CASSVDEGGYEKLFF
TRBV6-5,CASSHRHMGEKLFF
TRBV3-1,CASSLGGGAGNTIYF
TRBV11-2,CASSYQGALRTQYF
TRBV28,CASMGQGIYEQYF
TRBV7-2,CASSSGTWNTEAFF
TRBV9,CASSAHSGNTIYF
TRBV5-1,CASSLPTSDKYNEQFF
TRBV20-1,CSARGYFGDTIYF
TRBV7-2,CASSLAGPTNYGYPF
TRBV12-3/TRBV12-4,CASSFPDRGLANEKLFF
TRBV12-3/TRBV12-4,CASSRTSGNTGELFF
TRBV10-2,CASRERDSPLHF
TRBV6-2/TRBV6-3,CASSYSRGGKNIQYF
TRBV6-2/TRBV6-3,CASSLLAGSSYNEQFF
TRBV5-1,CASSLGTNEQFF
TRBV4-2,CASSARLGTDTQYF
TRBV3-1,CASSQDGLAGPYNGQFF
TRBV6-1,CASSERRQSSYNEQFF
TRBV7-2,CASTLSWDSSGNTIYF
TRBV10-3,CASTEYNEQFF
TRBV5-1,CASSEGTSYEQYF
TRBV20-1,CSALGGGYEQYF